The 3 T cell receptor beta chains presented below share a single source sample, sequenced in a study of blood T cell repertoires in COVID-19. Libraries were prepared by immunoSEQ multiplex PCR; TCRdb keeps only in-frame clonotypes and omits some of them. This sample carries approximately 210,000 clones, around 88% of them seen once, and the ten largest clones take 1.5%. The sequenced sample consisted of peripheral blood. All receptors come from a man aged 18 to 30 with active or convalescent COVID-19.

This sequence joins TRBV5-4 and TRBJ2-7; 8 nucleotides align to TRBD2. CDR3 length equals 19 residues. V was clipped by 4 bases and J by 1 base; unmatched bases: 19. Germline assignment: CDR1 SGHNT and CDR2 YYREEE (reference sequence). CDR3: CASSAKLGAGGLDSYEQYF. DNA of the CDR3: TGTGCCAGCAGCGCAAAACTTGGGGCGGGAGGCCTAGATTCCTACGAGCAGTACTTC.

This chain connects TRBV18 to TRBJ2-5; D is perhaps TRBD2 (5 bases). Germline V lookup: CDR1 KGHSH, CDR2 LQKENI. The V gene lost 3 bases and the J gene lost 2 bases, with 10 bases spanning the gap. The CDR3 totals 14 residues. The CDR3 coding sequence is TGTGCCAGCTCACCTGAGGGTTCACAAGAGACCCAGTACTTC. Amino acid sequence: CASSPEGSQETQYF.

This clone was recorded only once. V and J are TRBV3-1 (or the pseudogene TRBV3-2) and TRBJ2-2; no clear D gene. The V gene lost 3 bases and the J gene lost 6 bases, with 14 bases spanning the gap. Germline loops: CDR1 LGHDT, CDR2 YNNKEL (reference sequence). The CDR3 covers 15 residues. The CDR3 here is CASSQSPEGAGELFF. The DNA of the CDR3 is TGTGCCAGCAGCCAGTCCCCCGAAGGAGCCGGGGAGCTGTTTTTT.